One T cell receptor beta chain is described in this entry. This sample was included in a study of CD8 T cells in Susac syndrome. Study-wide context: The Susac syndrome patients were therapy-naive, on corticosteroids, or on intravenous immunoglobulin alone at blood draw.

Random hexamers served to reverse transcribe roughly 0.45 to 1 ug RNA. TCRdb independently ran MiXCR on the immunoSEQ multiplex PCR reads; one entry per CDR3 protein. The table records 170,000 or so distinct CDR3 sequences, around 94% of them present only once. Germline V gene sequence: CDR1 MDHEN, CDR2 SYDVKM. CDR3 length equals 13 residues. V was shortened by 7 bases and J by 7 bases, with 14 bases between the two germline ends. The sequenced material came from CD4+ T cells from PBMCs. This chain links TRBV28 with TRBJ1-5; the D gene is possibly TRBD1 (5 bases). This TCR was sampled from a human donor with Susac syndrome. For the CDR3, the DNA is TGTGCCAGCATAGTGCAGGGAGCCCAGCCCCAGCATTTT. It codes for CASIVQGAQPQHF.